The sequence of this T cell receptor beta chain was determined in a study of vaccination and CD4 T cells after COVID-19. About the research overall: Overlapping spike pools from SARS-CoV-2 and HCoV-NL63, HCoV-OC43 and HCoV-229E served as culture stimuli.

The Oncomine TCR Beta short-read assay sequenced DNA from cultured CD4+ T cells. TCRdb re-called the PCR reads through MiXCR, storing one row per CDR3 protein. The repertoire holds 4,500 to 5,500 distinct CDR3 sequences, with over 40% as singletons. The treatment denotes: roughly 11-day PBMC culture with coronavirus spike peptide pools or control peptides (ViraFEST assay). Gathering of the CD4+ T cells, from the unexposed donor, took place before the COVID-19 pandemic (2011-2018). Culture of approximately 2.1 million PBMCs per well took place with 7.5 to 10 IU/ml IL-2 and roughly 10 ug/ml peptide pools. Details on this clonotype: Antigen: not known.

Germline CDR1 reads SGHAT; CDR2 reads FQDESV (reference sequence). Trimming stripped 3 bases from V and 1 base from J, with 4 bases between. This CDR3 has 12 amino acids. Notes on the study in general: In convalescent patients, a median roughly 90% of post-vaccine SARS-CoV-2-reactive clones appeared only after vaccination.

V is TRBV11-1 and J is TRBJ2-7; D call uncertain. Specimen: CD4+ T cells from blood, cultured in vitro. This receptor was obtained from a human donor in good health. The CDR3 DNA is TGTGCCAGCAGCTTCGGGTCCTACGAGCAGTACTTC. Its protein is CASSFGSYEQYF. The full variable domain, rest sourced from reference TRBV11-1 and TRBJ2-7, is EAEVAQSPRYKITEKSQAVAFWCDPISGHATLYWYRQILGQGPELLVQFQDESVVDDSQLPKDRFSAERLKGVDSTLKIQPAELGDSAMYLCASSFGSYEQYFGPGTRLTVT.